These T cell receptor beta chains were read from a single sample in a study of cytomegalovirus exposure and HLA in healthy donors. Sequenced by immunoSEQ multiplex PCR; TCRdb stores in-frame clones only, minus some. This listing includes 95,000 to 150,000 clones. Sequenced: PBMCs. The receptor source for this set is a man aged 18 to 29 in good health and CMV-seronegative. The CDR3 runs from the conserved cysteine through the conserved F or W. Fields, in order: CDR3 protein, CDR3 DNA, J gene, D gene, V gene. The D gene is left open where the match is weak.

CDR3aa: CASSKTALGTQYF; CDR3nt: TGTGCCAGCAGTAAAACGGCCCTAGGGACCCAGTACTTC; j_gene: TRBJ2-5; d_gene: NA; v_gene: TRBV27
CDR3aa: CATSRGGRGGYEQFF; CDR3nt: TGTGCCACCAGCAGAGGAGGGCGGGGGGGCTATGAGCAGTTCTTC; j_gene: TRBJ2-1; d_gene: TRBD2; v_gene: TRBV15
CDR3aa: CASSLGLAGEYNEQFF; CDR3nt: TGTGCCAGCAGCTTAGGACTAGCGGGGGAATACAATGAGCAGTTCTTC; j_gene: TRBJ2-1; d_gene: TRBD2; v_gene: TRBV5-8
CDR3aa: CASSPTFGQPQHF; CDR3nt: TGTGCCAGCAGTCCGACGTTCGGGCAGCCCCAGCATTTT; j_gene: TRBJ1-5; d_gene: NA; v_gene: TRBV2
CDR3aa: CASSSSQTSEETQYF; CDR3nt: TGTGCCAGCAGCTCGAGCCAGACTAGCGAGGAGACCCAGTACTTC; j_gene: TRBJ2-5; d_gene: TRBD2; v_gene: TRBV5-6
CDR3aa: CASSINGGAYSNQPQHF; CDR3nt: TGTGCCAGTAGTATTAATGGGGGCGCATATAGCAATCAGCCCCAGCATTTT; j_gene: TRBJ1-5; d_gene: NA; v_gene: TRBV19
CDR3aa: CASSPGQGGYEQYF; CDR3nt: TGTGCCAGCAGCCCGGGACAGGGGGGGTACGAGCAGTACTTC; j_gene: TRBJ2-7; d_gene: TRBD1; v_gene: TRBV2
CDR3aa: CASSPGTSGANVLTF; CDR3nt: TGTGCCAGTAGCCCGGGAACGTCTGGGGCCAACGTCCTGACTTTC; j_gene: TRBJ2-6; d_gene: NA; v_gene: TRBV19
CDR3aa: CASSDGGAGGNTIYF; CDR3nt: TGTGCCAGCAGTGACGGGGGGGCTGGGGGAAACACCATATATTTT; j_gene: TRBJ1-3; d_gene: NA; v_gene: TRBV6-1
CDR3aa: CASSPLGQGRSQYF; CDR3nt: TGTGCCAGCAGCCCATTGGGACAGGGTAGATCGCAGTACTTC; j_gene: TRBJ2-7; d_gene: TRBD1; v_gene: TRBV7-2
CDR3aa: CASSLGRGLTISSTDTQYF; CDR3nt: TGCGCCAGCAGCTTGGGGCGGGGACTCACGATTAGTAGCACAGATACGCAGTATTTT; j_gene: TRBJ2-3; d_gene: NA; v_gene: TRBV5-1
CDR3aa: CASSDSGTGLSPLHF; CDR3nt: TGTGCCAGCAGTGATAGTGGGACAGGCCTCTCACCCCTCCACTTT; j_gene: TRBJ1-6; d_gene: TRBD1; v_gene: TRBV2
CDR3aa: CASSPDRNYGYTF; CDR3nt: TGTGCCAGCAGCCCGGACAGGAACTATGGCTACACCTTC; j_gene: TRBJ1-2; d_gene: TRBD1; v_gene: TRBV7-9
CDR3aa: CASSSITGGTEAFF; CDR3nt: TGTGCCAGCAGTTCAATTACAGGGGGCACTGAAGCTTTCTTT; j_gene: TRBJ1-1; d_gene: TRBD1; v_gene: TRBV7-9
CDR3aa: CSVEEAGMDSYEQYF; CDR3nt: TGCAGCGTCGAAGAGGCAGGGATGGACTCCTACGAGCAGTACTTC; j_gene: TRBJ2-7; d_gene: NA; v_gene: TRBV29-1
CDR3aa: CAWTLSGQAGRGYTF; CDR3nt: TGTGCCTGGACCCTTTCCGGACAGGCTGGGAGGGGCTACACCTTC; j_gene: TRBJ1-2; d_gene: TRBD1; v_gene: TRBV30
CDR3aa: CASSPQGPYEQYF; CDR3nt: TGTGCCAGCAGTCCCCAGGGGCCCTACGAGCAGTACTTC; j_gene: TRBJ2-7; d_gene: NA; v_gene: TRBV27
CDR3aa: CASSRGQGVQPQHF; CDR3nt: TGTGCCAGCTCACGGGGACAGGGCGTCCAGCCCCAGCATTTT; j_gene: TRBJ1-5; d_gene: TRBD1; v_gene: TRBV18
CDR3aa: CASQSLDLQEVLNEQYF; CDR3nt: TGTGCCAGCCAGAGTTTAGACTTACAAGAAGTACTTAACGAGCAGTACTTC; j_gene: TRBJ2-7; d_gene: NA; v_gene: TRBV2
CDR3aa: CASSSGYGYTF; CDR3nt: TGTGCCAGCAGTTCCGGCTATGGCTACACCTTC; j_gene: TRBJ1-2; d_gene: NA; v_gene: TRBV6-5
CDR3aa: CASSYRGRTGGSFLSEQYF; CDR3nt: TGTGCCAGCAGCTATCGAGGGAGGACAGGGGGCTCCTTTCTTTCCGAGCAGTACTTC; j_gene: TRBJ2-7; d_gene: TRBD1; v_gene: TRBV7-2
CDR3aa: CASSLRTGWDQPQHF; CDR3nt: TGTGCCAGCAGTCTTCGGACAGGGTGGGATCAGCCCCAGCATTTT; j_gene: TRBJ1-5; d_gene: TRBD1; v_gene: TRBV7-6
CDR3aa: CASSLMGARTGELFF; CDR3nt: TGTGCCAGCAGCTTGATGGGGGCGCGTACCGGGGAGCTGTTTTTT; j_gene: TRBJ2-2; d_gene: NA; v_gene: TRBV5-4
CDR3aa: CASSLWASPQTRRGKLFF; CDR3nt: TGTGCCAGCAGCTTGTGGGCCTCGCCACAAACACGTAGGGGGAAACTGTTTTTT; j_gene: TRBJ1-4; d_gene: NA; v_gene: TRBV7-9
CDR3aa: CASSLNRDSYGYTF; CDR3nt: TGTGCCAGCAGCCTAAACAGGGACAGCTATGGCTACACCTTC; j_gene: TRBJ1-2; d_gene: TRBD1; v_gene: TRBV11-3
CDR3aa: CASSLGAGGSYNEQFF; CDR3nt: TGTGCCAGCAGCTTAGGGGCGGGAGGCTCGTACAATGAGCAGTTCTTC; j_gene: TRBJ2-1; d_gene: TRBD2; v_gene: TRBV7-2
CDR3aa: CASSVATGIQETQYF; CDR3nt: TGTGCCAGCAGCGTAGCGACGGGAATCCAAGAGACCCAGTACTTC; j_gene: TRBJ2-5; d_gene: NA; v_gene: TRBV9
CDR3aa: CASSQPPGGSGVNEQFF; CDR3nt: TGCGCCAGCAGCCAACCTCCCGGCGGGAGTGGGGTCAATGAGCAGTTCTTC; j_gene: TRBJ2-1; d_gene: TRBD2; v_gene: TRBV4-1
CDR3aa: CAISESTGTQKAYGYTF; CDR3nt: TGTGCCATCAGTGAGTCAACCGGGACACAGAAAGCCTATGGCTACACCTTC; j_gene: TRBJ1-2; d_gene: NA; v_gene: TRBV10-3
CDR3aa: CAISGGAVNTEAFF; CDR3nt: TGTGCCATCAGCGGCGGGGCTGTGAACACTGAAGCTTTCTTT; j_gene: TRBJ1-1; d_gene: NA; v_gene: TRBV10-3
CDR3aa: CASGLAAGTPPYF; CDR3nt: TGTGCTAGTGGTTTGGCCGCCGGGACTCCCCCGTATTTT; j_gene: TRBJ2-3; d_gene: NA; v_gene: TRBV12-5
CDR3aa: CASSLGAYEQYF; CDR3nt: TGTGCCAGCAGCTTGGGAGCCTACGAGCAGTACTTC; j_gene: TRBJ2-7; d_gene: NA; v_gene: TRBV5-4
CDR3aa: CASSPSPKQGPYEQYF; CDR3nt: TGTGCCAGCAGCCCATCCCCAAAACAGGGGCCCTACGAGCAGTACTTC; j_gene: TRBJ2-7; d_gene: TRBD1; v_gene: TRBV9
CDR3aa: CASSVNVGDSGNTIYF; CDR3nt: TGTGCCAGCAGCGTAAACGTGGGAGACTCTGGAAACACCATATATTTT; j_gene: TRBJ1-3; d_gene: NA; v_gene: TRBV9
CDR3aa: CASSQPTGAFNEQFF; CDR3nt: TGTGCCAGCAGCCAACCGACAGGAGCATTCAATGAGCAGTTCTTC; j_gene: TRBJ2-1; d_gene: NA; v_gene: TRBV4-2
CDR3aa: CAISPTSGGANEQFF; CDR3nt: TGTGCCATCAGCCCAACTAGCGGGGGGGCCAATGAGCAGTTCTTC; j_gene: TRBJ2-1; d_gene: TRBD2; v_gene: TRBV10-3
CDR3aa: CASRSTTGDTEAFF; CDR3nt: TGCGCCAGCAGGTCCACGACAGGGGACACTGAAGCTTTCTTT; j_gene: TRBJ1-1; d_gene: TRBD1; v_gene: TRBV10-1
CDR3aa: CASSYQGINQPQHF; CDR3nt: TGTGCCAGCAGTTACCAGGGCATTAATCAGCCCCAGCATTTT; j_gene: TRBJ1-5; d_gene: NA; v_gene: TRBV6-5
CDR3aa: CASSAQTGVNTEAFF; CDR3nt: TGTGCCAGCAGCGCACAGACAGGGGTGAACACTGAAGCTTTCTTT; j_gene: TRBJ1-1; d_gene: TRBD1; v_gene: TRBV9
CDR3aa: CASSPPPGGRGYTF; CDR3nt: TGTGCCAGCAGCCCGCCCCCCGGAGGCAGGGGCTACACCTTC; j_gene: TRBJ1-2; d_gene: NA; v_gene: TRBV5-5